This entry concerns a single TCR beta chain. This entry is derived from a study of T cells after yellow fever vaccination. Each CDR3 protein is one row after TCRdb ran MiXCR on the 5' RACE reads. The repertoire holds 200,000 to 300,000 distinct CDR3 sequences, with 6.9% as singletons. This receptor was taken from a man aged 25 to 40 who received the YFV17D yellow fever vaccine. The sample here was CD4+ T cells sorted from PBMCs, taken 15 days after the yellow fever booster vaccination.

Here the CDR3 DNA reads TGTGCCAGCAGCTTAGGTGCAGTTTATTCCTATGGCTACACCTTC. Protein sequence: CASSLGAVYSYGYTF. This rearrangement joins TRBV11-2 to TRBJ1-2, with unresolved D. CDR1 is SGHAT, CDR2 FQNNGV, per germline. The CDR3 consists of 15 residues. The V end was cut by 1 base, the J end by 4 bases, with 13 bases between.